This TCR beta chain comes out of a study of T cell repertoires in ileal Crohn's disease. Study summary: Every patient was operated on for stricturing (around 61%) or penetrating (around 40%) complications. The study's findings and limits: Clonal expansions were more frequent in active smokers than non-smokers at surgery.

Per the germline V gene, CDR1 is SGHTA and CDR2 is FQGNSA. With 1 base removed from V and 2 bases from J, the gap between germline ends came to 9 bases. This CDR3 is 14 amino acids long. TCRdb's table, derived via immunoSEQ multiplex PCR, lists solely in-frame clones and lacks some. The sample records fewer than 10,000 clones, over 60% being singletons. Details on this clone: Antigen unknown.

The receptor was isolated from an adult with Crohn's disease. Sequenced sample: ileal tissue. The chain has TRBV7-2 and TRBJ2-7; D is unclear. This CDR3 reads CASSLDGRTYEQYF. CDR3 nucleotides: TGTGCCAGCAGCTTAGACGGCAGGACCTACGAGCAGTACTTC.